A selection of T cell receptor beta chains follows, all from one sample in a study of cytomegalovirus exposure and HLA in healthy donors. Assay: immunoSEQ multiplex PCR; the TCRdb copy retains only in-frame clones and omits some. Of about 92,000 clones in the sample, 80% were seen once. Sequencing was carried out using PBMCs. The receptors shown here come from a man aged 18 to 30 in good health and CMV-seronegative. The CDR3 runs from the conserved cysteine through the conserved F or W. The D gene is left open where the match is weak. Only some rows state a clone size, as once, few, many or a class for expanded clones.

V gene,clone size,D gene,J gene,CDR3 DNA,CDR3 protein
TRBV29-1,.,TRBD1,TRBJ2-5,TGCAGCGTTGGACAGGGCCAAGAGACCCAGTACTTC,CSVGQGQETQYF
TRBV11-2,.,TRBD2,TRBJ2-3,TGTGCCAGCAGCTCGCGGGGGACTAGCACAGATACGCAGTATTTT,CASSSRGTSTDTQYF
TRBV7-6,.,.,TRBJ1-2,TGTGCCAGCAGCCTAGAACAGGGTCACTATGGCTACACCTTC,CASSLEQGHYGYTF
TRBV21-1,once,.,TRBJ2-3,TGTGCCAGCAGCAAAGTGGGGATTTTGGCGGGGATAGGCACAGATACGCAGTATTTT,CASSKVGILAGIGTDTQYF
TRBV6-6,.,.,TRBJ1-6,TGTGCCAGCAGTCACCACAGGGAGCTGGGGTCACCCCTCCACTTT,CASSHHRELGSPLHF
TRBV5-1,few,.,TRBJ1-1,TGCGCCAGCGGACCTCAGGGTACTGAAGCTTTCTTT,CASGPQGTEAFF
TRBV6-1,.,.,TRBJ1-2,TGTGCCAGCAGTCAGACCGGGCGGGGCTATGGCTACACCTTC,CASSQTGRGYGYTF
TRBV15,.,.,TRBJ1-1,TGTGCCACCAGCAGAGACTTGAACACTGAAGCTTTCTTT,CATSRDLNTEAFF
TRBV4-2,.,.,TRBJ2-2,TGTGCCAGCAGCCCCTTGCGCGGGGGCCCACTCACCGGGGAGCTGTTTTTT,CASSPLRGGPLTGELFF
TRBV27,.,TRBD1,TRBJ1-5,TGTGCCAGCAGTCCACTACAGGGGGGCAATCAGCCCCAGCATTTT,CASSPLQGGNQPQHF
TRBV6-5,few,.,TRBJ1-5,TGTGCCAGCAGTTTCGGGACCCCGGGAGACAATCAGCCCCAGCATTTT,CASSFGTPGDNQPQHF
TRBV10-3,.,TRBD1,TRBJ2-2,TGTGCCAGCTCGCCCGGGACAGGTCAAGGGGCGAACACCGGGGAGCTGTTTTTT,CASSPGTGQGANTGELFF